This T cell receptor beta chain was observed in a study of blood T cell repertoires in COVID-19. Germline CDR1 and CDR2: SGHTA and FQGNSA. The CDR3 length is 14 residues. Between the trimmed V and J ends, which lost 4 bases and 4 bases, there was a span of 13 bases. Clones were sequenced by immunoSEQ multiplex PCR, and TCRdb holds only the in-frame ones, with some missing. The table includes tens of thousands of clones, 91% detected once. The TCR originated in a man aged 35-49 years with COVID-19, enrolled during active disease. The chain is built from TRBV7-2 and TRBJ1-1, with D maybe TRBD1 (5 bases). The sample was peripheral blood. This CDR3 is CASSSRRGRTEAFF. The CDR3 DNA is TGTGCCAGCAGCTCTAGGAGGGGCCGCACTGAAGCTTTCTTT.